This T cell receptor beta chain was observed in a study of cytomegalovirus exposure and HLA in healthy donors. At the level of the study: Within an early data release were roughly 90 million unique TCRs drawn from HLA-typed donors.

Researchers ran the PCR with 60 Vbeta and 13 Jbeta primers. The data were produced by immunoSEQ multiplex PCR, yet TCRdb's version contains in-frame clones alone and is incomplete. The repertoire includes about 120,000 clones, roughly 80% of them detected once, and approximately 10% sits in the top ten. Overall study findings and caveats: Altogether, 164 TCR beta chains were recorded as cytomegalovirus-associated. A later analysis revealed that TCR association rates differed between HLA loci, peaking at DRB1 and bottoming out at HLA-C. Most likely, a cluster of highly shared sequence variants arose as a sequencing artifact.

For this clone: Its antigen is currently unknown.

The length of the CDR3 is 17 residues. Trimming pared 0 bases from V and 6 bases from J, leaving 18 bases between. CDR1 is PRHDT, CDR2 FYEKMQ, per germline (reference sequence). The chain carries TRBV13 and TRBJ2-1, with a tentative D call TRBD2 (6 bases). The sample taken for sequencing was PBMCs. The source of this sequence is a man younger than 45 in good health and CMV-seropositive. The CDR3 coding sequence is TGTGCCAGCAGCTTAGGCCTGGGGGGTACGGGGTCCAATGAGCAGTTCTTC. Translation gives CASSLGLGGTGSNEQFF.